One sample yielded the 10 T cell receptor beta chains listed below, sequenced in a study of blood T cell repertoires in COVID-19. Generated by immunoSEQ multiplex PCR, the TCRdb table keeps only in-frame clones and is missing some. The table has roughly 140,000 clones, around nine tenths seen once. The sample consisted of peripheral blood. The receptors here all came from a man aged 45-60 years with active or convalescent COVID-19.

V and J are TRBV9 and TRBJ2-3; perhaps TRBD2 as D (6 bases). CDR3 size: 15 residues. In germline, CDR1 is SGDLS, CDR2 YYNGEE. Trimming took 5 bases from V and 5 from J, leaving 18 bases between them. The CDR3 protein is CASSSLGRREDTQYF. The DNA of the CDR3 is TGTGCCAGCAGTTCCTTGGGGCGGCGGGAAGATACGCAGTATTTT.

Remarks on this clone: Additional DNA sequences in this sample encode the identical CDR3. The chain is built from TRBV7-9 and TRBJ2-7, with D possibly TRBD1 on 5 matching bases. The CDR3 spans 14 residues. V gave up 3 bases and J gave up 0 bases, with 9 bases separating them. Germline CDR1 reads SEHNR; CDR2 reads FQNEAQ (reference sequence). For the CDR3, the DNA is TGTGCCAGCAGCTTGGGGCAGAGCTCCTACGAGCAGTACTTC. Residues: CASSLGQSSYEQYF.

In this sample, this clone turned up once. This chain uses TRBV14 with TRBJ2-3, with TRBD2 matching over 10 bases. The CDR3 extends over 17 amino acids. The V gene end was trimmed by 4 bases and the J gene end by 3 bases; junction bases not matched to a gene: 10. Germline lookup yields CDR1 SGHDN and CDR2 FVKESK. The CDR3 is CASSPRGLAGVTDTQYF. Written as DNA, the CDR3 is TGTGCCAGCAGCCCACGGGGGCTAGCGGGGGTAACAGATACGCAGTATTTT.

This clone appeared a single time. The chain joins TRBV7-9 to TRBJ2-5; 8 nucleotides agree with TRBD2. Looked up from germline, CDR1 is SEHNR and CDR2 is FQNEAQ (reference sequence). CDR3 size: 14 residues. After removal of 1 base from V and 7 bases from J, the junction contained 5 bases not matched to a gene. The CDR3 bases are TGTGCCAGCAGCTTAGTTAGCGGGATGGGGACCCAGTACTTC. It codes for CASSLVSGMGTQYF.

This clone has only a few counts. This chain links TRBV6-6 with TRBJ1-2; 8 bases align to TRBD1. This CDR3 has 18 residues. V shed 5 bases and J 4 bases; nucleotides not matched to a gene: 18. CDR1 MNHNY and CDR2 SVGAGI come from the germline V gene (reference sequence). The CDR3 DNA is TGTGCCAGCAGTCCGTGGCGGCAGGGGGCCTCCGGGGGCTATGGCTACACCTTC. Translation gives CASSPWRQGASGGYGYTF.

This chain links TRBV19 with TRBJ1-1; 7 bases agree with TRBD1. J was trimmed by 0 bases and V by 8 bases; bases with no gene match: 12. Germline assignment: CDR1 LNHDA and CDR2 SQIVND (reference sequence). The CDR3 extends over 16 amino acids. CDR3 in DNA: TGTGCCAGTTTCCCAACAGGGGAGCGTATGAACACTGAAGCTTTCTTT. Its protein is CASFPTGERMNTEAFF. Full variable domain (missing parts from reference TRBV19 and TRBJ1-1): DGGITQSPKYLFRKEGQNVTLSCEQNLNHDAMYWYRQDPGQGLRLIYYSQIVNDFQKGDIAEGYSVSREKKESFPLTVTSAQKNPTAFYLCASFPTGERMNTEAFFGQGTRLTVV.

V and J are TRBV20-1 and TRBJ2-7; 11 positions match TRBD2. Germline CDR1 and CDR2: DFQATT and SNEGSKA (reference sequence). Trimming at V came to 3 bases and at J to 4 bases, leaving 11 bases not matched to a gene. The CDR3 has 16 residues. The CDR3 region has the DNA TGCAGTGCTAGTACACTAGCGGGAGTGGCTACATACGAGCAGTACTTC. The encoded protein is CSASTLAGVATYEQYF.

V and J are TRBV6-2 or TRBV6-3 and TRBJ1-6; a weak D match, TRBD1 (5 bases). CDR1 is MNHEY and CDR2 is SVGEGT in the germline V gene. There are 13 residues in the CDR3. V dropped 5 bases and J dropped 6 bases, with 8 bases sitting between them. CDR3 amino acids: CASSRTLNSPLHF. CDR3 nucleotide sequence: TGTGCCAGCAGTCGGACACTTAATTCACCCCTCCACTTT.

The V gene is TRBV27, the J gene TRBJ1-4, with D unclear. Per germline, CDR1 MNHEY and CDR2 SMNVEV (reference sequence). Trimming took 6 bases from V and 3 from J, leaving 11 bases between them. The CDR3 contains 14 residues. The DNA for the CDR3 is TGTGCCAGCAGAGGGCGGGCGGCTAATGAAAAACTGTTTTTT. Translated, it gives CASRGRAANEKLFF.

The J gene is TRBJ1-6, the V gene TRBV9; D may be TRBD1 (5 bases). The CDR3 spans 15 residues. V was cut by 4 bases and J by 8 bases, with 16 bases left in between. CDR1 SGDLS and CDR2 YYNGEE come from the germline V gene. The CDR3 loop reads CASSPVGWGDSPLHF. In DNA, the CDR3 is TGTGCCAGCAGCCCAGTGGGCTGGGGGGATTCACCCCTCCACTTT.